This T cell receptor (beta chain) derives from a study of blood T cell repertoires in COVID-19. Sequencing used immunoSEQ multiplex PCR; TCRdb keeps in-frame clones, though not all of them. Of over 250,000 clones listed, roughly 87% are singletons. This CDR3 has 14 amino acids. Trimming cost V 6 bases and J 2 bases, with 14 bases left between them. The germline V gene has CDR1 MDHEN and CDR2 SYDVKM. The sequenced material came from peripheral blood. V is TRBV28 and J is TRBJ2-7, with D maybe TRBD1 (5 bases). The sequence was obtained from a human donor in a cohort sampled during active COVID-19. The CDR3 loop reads CASRTLQAPYEQYF. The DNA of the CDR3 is TGTGCCAGCAGAACTCTACAGGCCCCCTACGAGCAGTACTTC.